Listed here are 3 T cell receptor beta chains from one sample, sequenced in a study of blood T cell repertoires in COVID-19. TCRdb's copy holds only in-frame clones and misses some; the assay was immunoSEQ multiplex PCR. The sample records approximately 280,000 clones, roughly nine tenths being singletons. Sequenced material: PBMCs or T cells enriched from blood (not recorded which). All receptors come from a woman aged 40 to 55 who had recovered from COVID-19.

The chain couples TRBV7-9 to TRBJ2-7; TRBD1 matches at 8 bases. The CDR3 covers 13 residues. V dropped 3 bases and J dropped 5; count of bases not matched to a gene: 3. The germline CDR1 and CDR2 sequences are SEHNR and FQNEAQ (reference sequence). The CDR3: CASSFQQGDEQYF. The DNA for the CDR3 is TGTGCCAGCAGCTTCCAACAGGGGGACGAGCAGTACTTC.

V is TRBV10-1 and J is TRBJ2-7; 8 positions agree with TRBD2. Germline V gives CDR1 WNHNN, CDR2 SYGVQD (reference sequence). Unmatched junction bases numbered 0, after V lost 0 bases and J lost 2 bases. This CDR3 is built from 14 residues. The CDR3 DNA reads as TGCGCCAGCAGTGAGTCGACTAGCGCCTACGAGCAGTACTTC. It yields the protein CASSESTSAYEQYF.

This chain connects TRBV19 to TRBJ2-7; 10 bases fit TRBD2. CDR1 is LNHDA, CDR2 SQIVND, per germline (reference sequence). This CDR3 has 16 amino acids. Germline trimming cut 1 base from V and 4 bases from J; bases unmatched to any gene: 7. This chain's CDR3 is CASSIVGASGRYEQYF. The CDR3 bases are TGTGCCAGTAGTATAGTAGGGGCTAGCGGGAGATACGAGCAGTACTTC.